These 7 T cell receptor beta chains came from one sample sequenced in a study of cytomegalovirus exposure and HLA in healthy donors. Sequencing was performed with immunoSEQ multiplex PCR; in TCRdb, only in-frame clones are kept and a portion is missing. In the table there are approximately 200,000 clones, about 90% of which are singletons. Sequenced input: PBMCs. These receptors were taken from a woman aged 18-35 years in good health and CMV-seronegative.

V gene TRBV30 combines with J gene TRBJ1-3, with D unresolved. CDR3 length equals 15 residues. Germline CDR1 GTSNPN, CDR2 SVGIG (reference sequence). The germline V and J ends were trimmed by 0 bases and 4 bases, with 13 bases remaining between them. CDR3 region: CAWSVRGFPGNTIYF. CDR3 bases: TGTGCCTGGAGTGTACGGGGATTTCCAGGAAACACCATATATTTT.

This clone appeared a single time. The rearrangement joins TRBV2 to TRBJ1-5, with a possible D match to TRBD1 (6 bases). Trimming shortened V by 4 bases and J by 5 bases, and 12 bases separated the two germline ends. The CDR3 runs 14 residues. Germline assignment: CDR1 SNHLY and CDR2 FYNNEI. The CDR3 DNA sequence: TGTGCCAGCAGTGCTTTTCCAGGGGATCAGCCCCAGCATTTT. Translation gives CASSAFPGDQPQHF.

V usage is TRBV19 and J usage is TRBJ1-3; D call uncertain. The length of the CDR3 is 12 residues. CDR1 is LNHDA, CDR2 SQIVND, per germline (reference sequence). V was pared by 8 bases and J by 4 bases, with 9 bases between. The DNA of the CDR3 is TGTGCCAGTCAATCTACGGGAAACACCATATATTTT. It translates to CASQSTGNTIYF.

The chain carries TRBV6-1 and TRBJ2-2; D is perhaps TRBD2 (5 bases). Germline V gene sequence: CDR1 MNHNS, CDR2 SASEGT. V was pared by 4 bases and J by 5 bases, with 8 bases between. This CDR3 spans 13 amino acids. The CDR3 sequence: CASSVGETGELFF. The CDR3 DNA reads TGTGCCAGCAGTGTCGGGGAGACCGGGGAGCTGTTTTTT.

This chain joins TRBV4-1 and TRBJ2-7; D gene uncertain. Germline CDR1 is MGHRA and CDR2 is YSYEKL. Trimming removed 3 bases from V and 7 bases from J, with 7 bases in between. The CDR3 is made up of 11 amino acids. This CDR3 reads CASSHLAEQYF. CDR3 DNA: TGCGCCAGCAGCCACCTCGCGGAGCAGTACTTC.

This clone occurred once. This chain connects TRBV7-7 to TRBJ2-3, with 8 bases lining up with TRBD2. The CDR3 contains 15 residues. Per germline, CDR1 SSHAT and CDR2 FNYEAQ (reference sequence). The J segment lost 5 bases and the V segment lost 3 bases, leaving 7 bases of the junction unmatched. CDR3 in DNA: TGTGCCAGCAGCTTCAGCGGGAGCGCTGGAGATACGCAGTATTTT. Its translation: CASSFSGSAGDTQYF.

J is TRBJ2-7 and V is TRBV5-1, with D tentatively TRBD2 (5 bases). The V end lost 10 bases, the J end lost 3 bases, and 17 bases lay between the germline ends. Germline values: CDR1 SGHRS, CDR2 YFSETQ. The CDR3 has 13 amino acids. CDR3 DNA sequence: TGCGCCTCCTCACGGACTTACCTCTACGAGCAGTACTTC. Residues: CASSRTYLYEQYF.